This entry describes one T cell receptor beta chain. Authors' processing steps: Scientists estimated how many nucleated cells there were by amplifying reference gene primers. Produced via immunoSEQ multiplex PCR; TCRdb's table is partial and in-frame only. That table is the source of V, J and clone size, and D and trimming were worked out from the DNA. Seen here are 90,000 to 100,000 clones, approximately 86% observed once, and the top ten hold more than 1.5%. Germline V gene lookup returns CDR1 SQVTM and CDR2 ANQGSEA. Trimming removed 6 bases from V and 2 bases from J; junction bases left unmatched: 7. The length of the CDR3 is 13 residues. The entry originates in a study of blood T cell repertoires in COVID-19. Across the whole study: Both acute and convalescent COVID-19 samples were obtained from the United States, Italy and Spain. Sources were T cells, B-cell-depleted T cells, or PBMCs; the material itself was cDNA or gDNA.

The V gene is TRBV29-1, the J gene TRBJ2-7; 7 nucleotides align to TRBD2. The sequencing input was peripheral blood. The sequence came from an elderly man with acute or convalescent COVID-19. CDR3 protein: CSVGERDPYEQYF. As DNA, the CDR3 is TGCAGCGTGGGGGAGCGGGATCCCTACGAGCAGTACTTC.